The next 22 T cell receptor beta chains were all read from a single sample in a study of T-cell memory formation after mild COVID-19 (TCRdb year 2021). The library was produced with 5' RACE. The listed sequencing device is Illumina NovaSeq 6000. Using fastp at Q25 and MiXCR, TCRdb reprocessed the public reads and kept productive beta chains. Rows matching on CDR3 protein sequence are summarized as one entry with the most common DNA and genes. Here the sample has fewer than 50,000 distinct CDR3 sequences; about 12% occur a single time. The ten largest clones take up roughly a quarter of the sample. The sequenced sample was PBMCs or a T cell subset sorted from them (not recorded which). These receptors came from a man between 18 and 35 years old who had mild COVID-19 (a few samples of this study predate the infection). The sample titles of this study are shuffled in the database, so cell type and time point are left out; the donor was told from shared clones.

This clonotype occurred many times. The V gene is TRBV12-3 or TRBV12-4, the J gene TRBJ2-5; D remains ambiguous. The CDR3 is made up of 13 amino acids. The germline V and J ends were trimmed by 3 bases and 5 bases, with 10 bases remaining between them. In DNA form, the CDR3 reads TGTGCCAGCAGTTTCGTGCCCGAGGAGACCCAGTACTTC. Protein: CASSFVPEETQYF.

A single count supports this clonotype. The gene calls are TRBV28 and TRBJ2-1, with a tentative D call TRBD1 (6 bases). The CDR3 extends over 13 amino acids. V was trimmed by 5 bases and J by 9 bases, leaving 14 bases between them. The germline V gene encodes CDR1 MDHEN and CDR2 SYDVKM. CDR3 region: CASSVNRVGEQFF. The CDR3 nucleotides read TGTGCCAGCAGTGTCAACAGGGTCGGTGAGCAGTTCTTC.

This clonotype came up a few times. This chain uses TRBV3-2 with TRBJ2-3; the table names TRBD1, a call not compared with the DNA. TRBV3-2 is tagged as a pseudogene. CDR3 length equals 17 residues. CDR3 in amino acids: CASSVSSKDPLTDTQYF. CDR3 sequence (DNA): TGTGCCAGCAGCGTATCCTCGAAGGACCCCCTCACAGATACGCAGTATTTT.

This clonotype was detected many times. The J gene is TRBJ1-3, the V gene TRBV7-9; D ambiguous. V dropped 2 bases and J dropped 0 bases, with 8 bases sitting between them. The CDR3 runs 15 residues. CDR1 SEHNR and CDR2 FQNEAQ come from the germline V gene (reference sequence). The DNA of the CDR3 is TGTGCCAGCAGCTTAAACCTTCGCTCTGGAAACACCATATATTTT. Protein: CASSLNLRSGNTIYF.

The chain recombines TRBV28 with TRBJ2-6, with D hard to call. The CDR3 extends over 13 amino acids. Germline V lookup: CDR1 MDHEN, CDR2 SYDVKM. Trimming cost V 8 bases and J 0 bases, with 5 bases left between them. The chain's CDR3 is CASFTSGANVLTF. The CDR3, as DNA: TGTGCCAGCTTCACCTCTGGGGCCAACGTCCTGACTTTC.

This clonotype was counted many times. This sequence joins TRBV5-1 and TRBJ2-3; D unresolved. This CDR3 region has 12 residues. Germline lookup yields CDR1 SGHRS and CDR2 YFSETQ. The V end lost 0 bases, the J end lost 5 bases, and 4 bases lay between the germline ends. CDR3 sequence (DNA): TGCGCCAGCAGCTTGGATGGAGATACGCAGTATTTT. This gives the protein CASSLDGDTQYF.

The chain joins TRBV4-2 to TRBJ1-1; maybe TRBD1 (6 bases). V was trimmed by 4 bases and J by 1 base, leaving 13 bases between them. Per germline, CDR1 LGHNA and CDR2 YNFKEQ. The CDR3 runs to 15 residues. The CDR3 sequence is CASSPRAGENTEAFF. The CDR3 coding sequence is TGTGCCAGCAGCCCCCGGGCAGGGGAGAACACTGAAGCTTTCTTT.

This clonotype turned up a few times. J is TRBJ1-5 and V is TRBV12-3 or TRBV12-4; D might be TRBD1 (5 bases). The CDR3 sequence is 13 residues long. Trimming took off 3 bases at V and 4 bases at J, with 7 bases between the two ends. The CDR3 DNA sequence: TGTGCCAGCAGTTTTGACAGAAATCAGCCCCAGCATTTT. This encodes CASSFDRNQPQHF.

The V call is TRBV30, the J call TRBJ2-5, with 8 bases identical to TRBD2. Germline lookup yields CDR1 GTSNPN and CDR2 SVGIG (reference sequence). Trimming cost V 1 base and J 3 bases; bases outside gene matches: 1. The CDR3 contains 13 residues. The CDR3 loop is CAWSGGLEETQYF. DNA of the CDR3: TGTGCCTGGAGTGGGGGACTAGAAGAGACCCAGTACTTC. The entire variable domain, with the rest obtained from reference TRBV30 and TRBJ2-5, is as follows: SQTIHQWPATLVQPVGSPLSLECTVEGTSNPNLYWYRQAAGRGLQLLFYSVGIGQISSEVPQNLSASRPQDRQFILSSKKLLLSDSGFYLCAWSGGLEETQYFGPGTRLLVL.

The chain carries TRBV19 and TRBJ2-1; 10 bases agree with TRBD2. The trim removed 6 bases at V and 2 bases at J, leaving 13 bases unmatched. Germline V lookup: CDR1 LNHDA, CDR2 SQIVND (reference sequence). The CDR3 consists of 18 residues. The CDR3 loop reads CASSGGLAGAAPYNEQFF. CDR3 DNA sequence: TGTGCCAGTAGCGGTGGGCTAGCGGGGGCAGCTCCCTACAATGAGCAGTTCTTC.

The rearrangement joins TRBV10-3 to TRBJ2-3; 7 bases are shared with TRBD2. Germline assignment: CDR1 ENHRY and CDR2 SYGVKD. This CDR3 comprises 14 residues. With V trimmed by 6 bases and J by 0 bases, 3 bases remained unmatched. The CDR3, as DNA: TGTGCCATCAGGGCGGGGGTTAGCACAGATACGCAGTATTTT. The encoded protein is CAIRAGVSTDTQYF.

The rearrangement links TRBV20-1 to TRBJ2-4, with 15 bases that match TRBD2. V trimming: 5 bases; J trimming: 12 bases; junction bases outside the gene matches: 11. The CDR3 covers 15 residues. Germline V CDR1 and CDR2: DFQATT, SNEGSKA (reference sequence). CDR3 bases: TGCAGTGCTCCCAGGGGACTAGCGGGGGGCTCGGATCAGTACTTC. Protein product: CSAPRGLAGGSDQYF.

In its sample, this clonotype was seen a few times. The chain combines TRBV7-8 with TRBJ1-6, with 7 positions matching TRBD1. The V gene end was trimmed by 6 bases and the J gene end by 4 bases; junction bases not matched to a gene: 9. CDR3 length: 16 amino acids. The germline V gene has CDR1 SGHVS and CDR2 FQNEAQ. This chain's CDR3 is CASSTRDSLYNSPLHF. The CDR3 nucleotides are TGTGCCAGCAGTACCAGGGACAGCCTTTATAATTCACCCCTCCACTTT. Full variable domain (rest looked up from reference TRBV7-8 and TRBJ1-6): GAGVSQSPRYKVAKRGQDVALRCDPISGHVSLFWYQQALGQGPEFLTYFQNEAQLDKSGLPSDRFFAERPEGSVSTLKIQRTQQEDSAVYLCASSTRDSLYNSPLHFGNGTRLTVT.

This clonotype occurred many times. The chain employs TRBV7-2 and TRBJ2-7; D may be TRBD1 or TRBD2 (5 bases each). Trimming cost V 1 base and J 4 bases, with 17 bases left between them. The germline CDR1 and CDR2 sequences are SGHTA and FQGNSA. The CDR3 totals 16 residues. CDR3 in DNA: TGTGCCAGCAGCTTAGGTCGGGGACCATCCACTTACGAGCAGTACGTC. Encoded protein: CASSLGRGPSTYEQYV.

The chain uses TRBV7-2 and TRBJ2-1; 12 bases map to TRBD2. The junction had 6 bases not matched to a gene; V was cut back by 3 bases and J by 3 bases. CDR3 length: 17 amino acids. The V gene's germline CDR1 is SGHTA and CDR2 FQGNSA. This CDR3 is CASSLLAGGVLYNEQFF. The CDR3 DNA reads TGTGCCAGCAGCTTGCTAGCGGGGGGGGTACTCTACAATGAGCAGTTCTTC.

The J gene is TRBJ2-5, the V gene TRBV4-1; no reliable D call. V lost 4 bases and J lost 5, with 20 bases in between. Per germline, CDR1 MGHRA and CDR2 YSYEKL. The CDR3 runs 16 residues. Here the CDR3 reads CASSRTPAPAGETQYF. The CDR3 DNA reads TGCGCCAGCAGCCGCACTCCAGCACCCGCCGGGGAGACCCAGTACTTC.

This clonotype was detected many times. The rearrangement joins TRBV12-3 or TRBV12-4 to TRBJ2-5; tentatively, D is TRBD1 (6 bases). V lost 5 bases, J lost 4 bases, and 8 bases lay in between. This CDR3 contains 12 residues. This CDR3 is CASSIRGETQYF. The CDR3, as DNA: TGTGCCAGCAGTATCAGGGGAGAGACCCAGTACTTC.

This clonotype was seen a handful of times. This chain uses TRBV29-1 with TRBJ2-1; D remains unclear. V was pared by 5 bases and J by 0 bases, with 11 bases between. In germline, CDR1 is SQVTM, CDR2 ANQGSEA. The CDR3 length is 14 residues. CDR3 region: CSVIDTSSYNEQFF. DNA of the CDR3: TGCAGCGTTATTGATACGAGCTCCTACAATGAGCAGTTCTTC.

This clonotype was found a few times. This chain links TRBV7-8 with TRBJ1-5, with TRBD1 as a possible D gene (6 bases). CDR3 length: 16 residues. Germline CDR1 SGHVS, CDR2 FQNEAQ. Trimming shortened V by 4 bases and J by 4 bases, and 17 bases separated the two germline ends. The CDR3 sequence: CASSSPPDRYNQPQHF. The CDR3 region has the DNA TGTGCCAGCAGCTCCCCCCCGGACAGATATAATCAGCCCCAGCATTTT. The variable domain in full, with the rest retrieved from reference TRBV7-8 and TRBJ1-5, is GAGVSQSPRYKVAKRGQDVALRCDPISGHVSLFWYQQALGQGPEFLTYFQNEAQLDKSGLPSDRFFAERPEGSVSTLKIQRTQQEDSAVYLCASSSPPDRYNQPQHFGDGTRLSIL.

This clonotype showed up many times. The chain recombines TRBV6-4 with TRBJ2-2; 7 bases align to TRBD1. CDR1 is MRHNA, CDR2 SNTAGT, per germline. Trimming cost V 3 bases and J 3 bases; bases outside gene matches: 1. This CDR3 is built from 14 residues. CDR3 DNA sequence: TGTGCCAGCAGTGATGGGACAGACACCGGGGAGCTGTTTTTT. Its protein product is CASSDGTDTGELFF.

The gene calls are TRBV7-3 and TRBJ2-3, with 11 bases aligning to TRBD2. Germline CDR1 reads SGHTA; CDR2 reads FQGTGA. Trimming removed 4 bases from V and 0 bases from J; junction bases left unmatched: 3. This CDR3 contains 16 residues. CDR3 DNA sequence: TGTGCCAGCAGCTCGGGACTAGCGGTTAGCACAGATACGCAGTATTTT. Amino acid sequence: CASSSGLAVSTDTQYF.

The chain carries TRBV7-2 and TRBJ2-2, with 9 bases aligning to TRBD1. CDR3 length: 15 amino acids. Germline V gene lookup returns CDR1 SGHTA and CDR2 FQGNSA. The V gene end was trimmed by 4 bases and the J gene end by 7 bases; junction bases not matched to a gene: 7. CDR3 region: CASSYTTGGRGELFF. The CDR3 coding sequence is TGTGCCAGCAGCTATACTACAGGGGGCCGCGGGGAGCTGTTTTTT.